The entry that follows covers one T cell receptor (beta chain) sequence. This specimen belongs to a study of shared clonotypes between healthy human individuals. About the research overall: Aged between 18 and 49, the donors were a couple of women and a few men. Per donor, CD8 memory used one plate, CD8 naive used two, CD4 memory used three and CD4 naive used three.

Naivety among CD8 cells was defined by CD45RO negativity and positive CCR7 selection, thereby excluding terminally differentiated effector memory CD45RA+ cells. The germline V and J ends were trimmed by 1 base and 3 bases, with 6 bases remaining between them. This CDR3 region has 13 residues. CDR1 SEHNR and CDR2 FQNEAQ come from the germline V gene (reference sequence). Assay used: immunoSEQ multiplex PCR; TCRdb lists only in-frame clones, some missing. This table has around 2,100,000 clones, approximately 94% appearing once. The TCR sequence derives from a man between 18 and 35 years old in good health. Sequenced material: naive CD8+ T cells sorted from blood. The V and J genes are TRBV7-9 and TRBJ1-1; D unresolved. CDR3 residues: CASSLEPHTEAFF. CDR3 coding DNA: TGTGCCAGCAGCTTAGAACCCCACACTGAAGCTTTCTTT.